These T cell receptor beta chains were read from a single sample in a study of human T cells and chemical hapten exposure. TCRdb reprocessed the RACE reads via MiXCR and lists one record per CDR3 protein. The sample contains 95,000 to 150,000 distinct CDR3 sequences, 11% of which appear only once. This material consisted of whole blood, taken in connection with sensitization to the hapten diphenylcyclopropenone (DPC). The receptors derive from a woman in her forties or fifties with alopecia areata. Some clones in this sample may be carry-over from other donors' samples. Each CDR3 is given with its conserved first and last residue. D genes are given only for firm matches. Some rows have no size entry. The others give once, few or many, or a class for an expanded clone.

D gene	CDR3 length	V gene	clone size	J gene	CDR3 protein	CDR3 DNA
TRBD1	17	TRBV4-3	few	TRBJ1-1	CASSQGLTGGGGTEAFF	TGCGCCAGCAGCCAAGGTCTAACAGGGGGGGGTGGCACTGAAGCTTTCTTT
-	14	TRBV29-1	-	TRBJ1-1	CSVEVARAGGNAFF	TGCAGCGTTGAAGTAGCTCGGGCGGGCGGAAACGCTTTCTTT
TRBD2	15	TRBV29-1	many	TRBJ2-1	CSGARGGSSYNEQFF	TGCAGCGGTGCCCGGGGGGGTAGCTCCTACAATGAGCAGTTCTTC
TRBD1	15	TRBV28	few	TRBJ2-3	CASGAPDRGVDTQYF	TGTGCCAGCGGTGCCCCGGACAGGGGAGTAGATACGCAGTATTTT
TRBD1	14	TRBV18	-	TRBJ1-2	CASSPYDREPGYTF	TGTGCCAGCTCACCATACGACAGGGAGCCTGGCTACACCTTC
-	16	TRBV21-1	-	TRBJ2-7	CASSKAGRGYCYEQYF	TGTGCCAGCAGCAAAGCGGGCAGGGGGTATTGCTACGAGCAGTACTTC
TRBD2	18	TRBV18	once	TRBJ2-6	CASSPGLAGGPGANVLTF	TGTGCCAGCTCTCCTGGACTAGCGGGAGGTCCCGGGGCCAACGTCCTGACTTTC
TRBD2	15	TRBV29-1	many	TRBJ2-2	CSVDPGGANTGELFF	TGCAGCGTTGACCCCGGGGGGGCGAACACCGGGGAGCTGTTTTTT
-	14	TRBV12-3/TRBV12-4	few	TRBJ2-4	CASSGDGLLNIQYF	TGTGCCAGCAGTGGGGACGGATTACTAAACATTCAGTACTTC
TRBD2	18	TRBV12-3/TRBV12-4	-	TRBJ2-3	CASSLGLAAMPSSDTQYF	TGTGCCAGCAGTTTGGGACTAGCGGCCATGCCTTCCTCAGATACGCAGTATTTT
-	14	TRBV7-6	many	TRBJ2-3	CASSSSGTVNTQYF	TGTGCCAGCAGTTCCTCCGGGACGGTGAATACGCAGTATTTT
-	13	TRBV28	few	TRBJ1-1	CASQVGMNTEAFF	TGTGCCAGCCAGGTGGGCATGAACACTGAAGCTTTCTTT
-	15	TRBV7-9	-	TRBJ2-5	CASSLSAGPQETQYF	TGTGCCAGCAGCTTATCGGCAGGTCCCCAAGAGACCCAGTACTTC
-	13	TRBV27	-	TRBJ1-2	CASSLGGPGGYTF	TGTGCCAGCAGTTTGGGGGGGCCTGGCGGCTACACCTTC
TRBD1	16	TRBV20-1	few	TRBJ2-4	CSARDRDRATKNIQYF	TGCAGTGCTAGAGATCGGGACAGGGCGACCAAAAACATTCAGTACTTC
TRBD1	15	TRBV5-1	few	TRBJ2-3	CASSFGQGDTDTQYF	TGCGCCAGCAGCTTTGGACAGGGGGATACAGATACGCAGTATTTT
TRBD1	18	TRBV7-8	-	TRBJ2-2	CASSLRDDTGGRTGELFF	TGTGCCAGCAGCTTAAGGGACGATACAGGGGGTCGCACCGGGGAGCTGTTTTTT
-	15	TRBV3-1	-	TRBJ2-7	CASSQEGLNRYEQYF	TGTGCCAGCAGCCAAGAAGGGCTAAACCGATACGAGCAGTACTTC
-	16	TRBV7-2	few	TRBJ1-5	CASTPQGAYSNQPQHF	TGTGCCAGCACACCCCAGGGAGCCTATAGCAATCAGCCCCAGCATTTT
TRBD2	17	TRBV27	-	TRBJ2-7	CASSLSPLAGLPYEQYF	TGTGCCAGCAGTTTATCTCCGCTAGCGGGACTACCCTACGAGCAGTACTTC
TRBD2	18	TRBV7-9	-	TRBJ2-3	CASSLSAGGLRRPDTQYF	TGTGCCAGCAGCTTATCTGCGGGGGGCCTTCGCCGTCCAGATACGCAGTATTTT
TRBD1	12	TRBV29-1	few	TRBJ2-7	CSVTGTGNEQYF	TGCAGCGTAACCGGGACAGGGAACGAGCAGTACTTC
-	14	TRBV27	-	TRBJ2-7	CASSSGGQLSEQYF	TGTGCCAGCAGCTCTGGAGGCCAGCTATCCGAGCAGTACTTC
-	14	TRBV3-1	few	TRBJ1-1	CASSHFRPDTEAFF	TGTGCCAGCAGCCACTTTCGCCCGGACACTGAAGCTTTCTTT
TRBD2	12	TRBV7-9	few	TRBJ2-1	CASSRSGSRQFF	TGTGCCAGCAGCCGTAGCGGGAGCAGGCAGTTCTTC
-	18	TRBV6-6	few	TRBJ1-4	CASSRNPSTGRIGEKLFF	TGTGCCAGCAGCCGCAACCCCTCAACAGGGCGGATCGGTGAAAAACTGTTTTTT
TRBD1	13	TRBV20-1	-	TRBJ1-1	CSAGTGVNTGAFF	TGCAGTGCTGGAACAGGGGTGAACACTGGAGCTTTCTTT
TRBD1	14	TRBV3-1	few	TRBJ1-5	CASSHGTGDQPQHF	TGTGCCAGCAGCCACGGGACAGGGGATCAGCCCCAGCATTTT
-	14	TRBV5-6	-	TRBJ2-7	CASSPGTTQGEQYF	TGTGCCAGCAGCCCAGGGACCACGCAGGGCGAGCAGTACTTC
-	15	TRBV6-1	-	TRBJ2-6	CASSEGPSGANVLTF	TGTGCCAGCAGTGAAGGTCCCTCTGGGGCCAACGTCCTGACTTTC
TRBD2	14	TRBV2	few	TRBJ2-3	CASKSSGSTDTQYF	TGTGCCAGCAAATCTAGCGGGAGCACAGATACGCAGTATTTT
TRBD2	17	TRBV12-3/TRBV12-4	few	TRBJ2-1	CASSGGSGGANYNEQFF	TGTGCCAGCAGTGGAGGTAGCGGGGGGGCAAACTACAATGAGCAGTTCTTC
TRBD1	19	TRBV5-6	many	TRBJ2-3	CASSLEIETGAYSTDTQYF	TGTGCCAGCAGCTTGGAAATTGAGACAGGGGCTTATAGCACAGATACGCAGTATTTT
-	13	TRBV6-2/TRBV6-3	many	TRBJ2-7	CASAWTTIYEQYF	TGTGCCAGCGCCTGGACTACAATCTACGAGCAGTACTTC